The subject of this entry is one T cell receptor beta chain. This sample is part of a study of identical twins. Each CDR3 protein is one row after TCRdb ran MiXCR on the 5' RACE reads. The sample has approximately 590,000 distinct CDR3 sequences; around a tenth are singletons. Germline V gene sequence: CDR1 SNHLY, CDR2 FYNNEI. V was shortened by 9 bases and J by 0 bases, with 12 bases between the two germline ends. The CDR3 spans 14 residues. The sample was also reused in another study, on yellow fever vaccine responses in identical twins.

The sequence was obtained from a woman aged 18 to 35 in good health. The gene calls are TRBV2 and TRBJ2-1, with D perhaps matching TRBD2 (7 bases). The sample was PBMCs. CDR3 loop: CARGGGISYNEQFF. CDR3 coding DNA: TGTGCCAGAGGGGGGGGCATCTCCTACAATGAGCAGTTCTTC.